This TCR beta chain appears in the sequencing data of a study of T-cell reconstitution after alpha-beta-depleted transplantation in children. TCRbeta library construction was performed incorporating unique molecular identifiers. TCRdb redid the calling of the PCR reads with MiXCR, one entry per CDR3 protein. The sample holds approximately 300,000 distinct CDR3 sequences; roughly a tenth are singletons and the top ten take 7.5%. Overall study results and limits: T-cell numbers and diversity one year post-transplant derived largely from freshly generated T cells.

Only a few counts were recorded for this clonotype. Its antigen is undetermined. The ends lost 2 bases at V and 2 bases at J; junction bases unmatched: 7. This CDR3 has 16 residues. Germline V gene lookup returns CDR1 DFQATT and CDR2 SNEGSKA (reference sequence). The chain couples TRBV20-1 to TRBJ2-2; 8 bases line up with TRBD1. The TCR was taken from a boy under two years old with acute myeloid leukemia, due to receive a stem cell transplant. The sample was PBMCs, taken before TCRalphabeta/CD19-depleted stem cell transplant. Written as DNA, the CDR3 is TGCAGTGCTAGACTGACAGGGGCAAGAAACACCGGGGAGCTGTTTTTT. It translates to CSARLTGARNTGELFF.